This T cell receptor (beta chain) was identified in a study of radiotherapy plus CTLA-4 blockade in lung cancer. Method: immunoSEQ multiplex PCR; TCRdb's copy keeps in-frame clones and lacks some. The sample holds tens of thousands of clones; more than 85% are singletons and the top ten take over 15%. This CDR3 has 15 residues. Germline V lookup: CDR1 SGHVS, CDR2 FQNEAQ. The V gene lost 1 base and the J gene lost 3 bases, with 13 bases spanning the gap. A single count supports this clone. Patients in the study, people with chemo-refractory metastatic non-small-cell lung cancer, received focal radiation plus ipilimumab CTLA-4 blockade.

The chain joins TRBV7-8 to TRBJ2-7, with D possibly being TRBD2 (7 bases). The sequence was obtained from a human donor with non-small cell lung cancer that progressed on radiotherapy plus ipilimumab. The source material was peripheral blood, sampled from a patient treated with radiotherapy plus ipilimumab. CDR3 bases: TGTGCCAGCAGCTTAGTAGGGGGAGGGTTCTACGAGCAGTACTTC. This sequence encodes CASSLVGGGFYEQYF.